A selection of T cell receptor beta chains follows, all from one sample in a study of CD8 T cells in Susac syndrome. TCRdb re-derived calls from the immunoSEQ multiplex PCR reads in MiXCR, one entry per CDR3 protein. The sample contains approximately 230,000 distinct CDR3 sequences, approximately 92% of which appear only once. The specimen sequenced was CD4+ T cells from PBMCs. Receptor source: a human donor with multiple sclerosis. The CDR3 runs from the conserved cysteine through the conserved F or W. The D gene is left open where the match is weak. Some rows have no size entry. The others give once, few or many, or a class for an expanded clone.

clone_size j_call d_call v_call cdr3_nt cdr3_aa
NA TRBJ2-2 NA TRBV29-1 TGCAGCGTTGAGACGGGGGCGGGAACCGGGGAGCTGTTTTTT CSVETGAGTGELFF
NA TRBJ1-1 TRBD1 TRBV4-1 TGCGCCAGCAGCCACAACAGGGGGCAGGTTACTGAAGCTTTCTTT CASSHNRGQVTEAFF
NA TRBJ1-2 NA TRBV5-1 TGCGCCAGCAGCCCCTCGGACCGTCTTGGAGGCTACACCTTC CASSPSDRLGGYTF
once TRBJ1-1 NA TRBV9 TGTGCCAGCAGCGTAGCGGCAGTCATGGACACTGAAGCTTTCTTT CASSVAAVMDTEAFF
NA TRBJ1-1 NA TRBV5-1 TGCGCCAGCAGCTTCTTTCGGGGTAACACTGAAGCTTTCTTT CASSFFRGNTEAFF
NA TRBJ2-5 TRBD1 TRBV12-3/TRBV12-4 TGTGCCAGCAGTTTAGGGACAGGGCACGAGACCCAGTACTTC CASSLGTGHETQYF
NA TRBJ1-1 TRBD1 TRBV7-2 TGTGCCAGCACTCAGGGGGGCCAGGGCACTGAAGCTTTCTTT CASTQGGQGTEAFF
NA TRBJ1-1 NA TRBV24-1 TGTGCCACCGCCGCGGGGTCTCTAAAAAACACTGAAGCTTTCTTT CATAAGSLKNTEAFF
NA TRBJ2-5 NA TRBV24-1 TGTGCCACCAGTGACCAGGGAAATCCGGGGGAGACCCAGTACTTC CATSDQGNPGETQYF
NA TRBJ2-1 TRBD2 TRBV20-1 TGCAGTGCTAGAGGGGGGGGGATGTCCTACAATGAGCAGTTCTTC CSARGGGMSYNEQFF
NA TRBJ1-1 NA TRBV5-1 TGCGCCAGCAGCTTGATGGATTCTAACACTGAAGCTTTCTTT CASSLMDSNTEAFF
NA TRBJ2-5 TRBD1 TRBV29-1 TGCAGCGTGGACAGGGGGCGGGAGACCCAGTACTTC CSVDRGRETQYF
once TRBJ1-2 TRBD1 TRBV7-2 TGTGCCAGCAGCTTAGACCCAGGGGGCTATGGCTACACCTTC CASSLDPGGYGYTF
NA TRBJ2-4 NA TRBV11-3 TGTGCCAGCAAGGGCGGACCAGCCAAAAACATTCAGTACTTC CASKGGPAKNIQYF
NA TRBJ1-2 NA TRBV10-3 TGTGCCATCAGTGTTGAAGGAGATGGCTACACCTTC CAISVEGDGYTF
NA TRBJ2-2 TRBD1 TRBV27 TGTGCCAGAGTCACCGACAGGGTGAGCACCGGGGAGCTGTTTTTT CARVTDRVSTGELFF
NA TRBJ2-2 NA TRBV30 TGTGCCTGGAGTGGATACAGGGACGGGGAGCTGTTTTTT CAWSGYRDGELFF
NA TRBJ1-6 TRBD1 TRBV2 TGTGCCAGCAGTGAAACTACAGGGGGGGATAATTCACCCCTCCACTTT CASSETTGGDNSPLHF
once TRBJ2-5 NA TRBV6-1 TGTGCCAGCAGTGCCCTGGAAGAGACCCAGTACTTC CASSALEETQYF
NA TRBJ2-7 NA TRBV18 TGTGCCAGCTCACCACAGGGCCACTACGAGCAGTACTTC CASSPQGHYEQYF
NA TRBJ2-3 NA TRBV7-7 TGTGCTAGCAGCTTAATAGGCCAGGGGACAGATACGCAGTATTTT CASSLIGQGTDTQYF
NA TRBJ2-7 NA TRBV5-1 TGCGCCAGCAGCTCCGGGGACATCTCCTACGAGCAGTACTTC CASSSGDISYEQYF
NA TRBJ2-5 NA TRBV28 TGTGCCAGCTCGGCTCCGCAAGAGACCCAGTACTTC CASSAPQETQYF
NA TRBJ2-1 TRBD2 TRBV3-1 TGTGCCAGCAGCCAAGTCGCGGGGGGTAGGGATGAGCAGTTCTTC CASSQVAGGRDEQFF
NA TRBJ2-1 TRBD1 TRBV30 TGTGCCTGGAGCCGGGACAGGGGGATCGATGAGCAGTTCTTC CAWSRDRGIDEQFF
NA TRBJ2-5 NA TRBV29-1 TGCAGCGTTGAAGCGCCAGGGGGGGAGACCCAGTACTTC CSVEAPGGETQYF
NA TRBJ1-2 NA TRBV7-9 TGTGCCAGCAGCTTAGTAGGGGGGGGCAACGGCTACACCTTC CASSLVGGGNGYTF
NA TRBJ2-7 NA TRBV5-1 TGCGCCAGCAGCTCTGCCGGGACGGCTCACTACGAGCAGTACTTC CASSSAGTAHYEQYF
NA TRBJ2-1 TRBD2 TRBV20-1 TGCAGTGCTAGCGGGAGGGCCTACAATGAGCAGTTCTTC CSASGRAYNEQFF
once TRBJ1-5 TRBD1 TRBV20-1 TGCAGTGCTACAAACCGGGACAGGGGCCCTTATAGCAATCAGCCCCAGCATTTT CSATNRDRGPYSNQPQHF
NA TRBJ1-1 TRBD1 TRBV3-1 TGTGCCAGCAGCCTACAGGGGGTTCGCGCTGAAGCTTTCTTT CASSLQGVRAEAFF
NA TRBJ1-1 NA TRBV6-5 TGTGCCAGCAGCGGAGGACGGCTAGAAGCTTTCTTT CASSGGRLEAFF
NA TRBJ2-3 TRBD2 TRBV5-4 TGTGCCAGCAGCTTGCGGGGGGGACGCTATACAGATACGCAGTATTTT CASSLRGGRYTDTQYF
NA TRBJ1-3 NA TRBV20-1 TGCAGTGCTAGAGTCGGGACCTCTGGAAACACCATATATTTT CSARVGTSGNTIYF
once TRBJ2-1 NA TRBV5-4 TGTGCCAGCAGCCTGGACGGACCCTCCTACAATGAGCAGTTCTTC CASSLDGPSYNEQFF
NA TRBJ1-1 NA TRBV9 TGTGCCAGCAGCTCGTGGGGGAACACTGAAGCTTTCTTT CASSSWGNTEAFF
NA TRBJ1-4 NA TRBV7-2 TGTGCCAGCAGCTTAGGGTCCAGGGTCACTGAAAAACTGTTTTTT CASSLGSRVTEKLFF
NA TRBJ2-3 NA TRBV24-1 TGTGCCACCAGTGATTATCGGGGAGCCCCCCCTACGCAGTATTTT CATSDYRGAPPTQYF
NA TRBJ1-5 NA TRBV19 TGTGCCAGTAGTATAGATCGGGGGAATCAGCCCCAGCATTTT CASSIDRGNQPQHF
NA TRBJ2-6 TRBD1 TRBV5-6 TGTGCCAGCAGCTTGGCCGGGACAGGAGCTGGGGCCAACGTCCTGACTTTC CASSLAGTGAGANVLTF
NA TRBJ1-1 NA TRBV12-3/TRBV12-4 TGTGCCAGCAGTTTGCGGAGCTTCAACACTGAAGCTTTCTTT CASSLRSFNTEAFF
NA TRBJ2-1 NA TRBV6-6 TGTGCCAGCAGTTACTCTGAGGCAGCCAATGAGCAGTTCTTC CASSYSEAANEQFF
NA TRBJ2-2 TRBD2 TRBV7-6 TGTGCCAGCAGCAGGACTAGCGGGATGGACGGGGAGCTGTTTTTT CASSRTSGMDGELFF
NA TRBJ2-5 NA TRBV24-1 TGTGCCACCAGTCAAGGGGTGATGGAGACCCAGTACTTC CATSQGVMETQYF
NA TRBJ2-7 TRBD1 TRBV5-6 TGTGCCAGCAGCTTGGGGGACAGGGGGCGCTACGAGCAGTACTTC CASSLGDRGRYEQYF